This TCR beta chain was captured in a study of breast tumors, draining lymph nodes, adjacent tissues. Study-level findings and limits: Compared with lymph nodes, tumors were less diverse; compared with nontumor tissue, more. The lymph node origin of tumor T cells was framed as consistent with a hypothesis, not demonstrated. Luminal-like breast cancer showed significantly higher tumor–nontumor repertoire similarity than basal-like.

Axillary draining lymph nodes of breast cancer patients supplied the node samples. This clonotype occurred many times. Antigen specificity is unknown. The CDR3 is 13 amino acids. Germline V CDR1 and CDR2: SGHTA, FQGTGA. V gave up 2 bases and J gave up 1 base, with 5 bases separating them. TCRdb recomputed calls from the multiplex PCR reads with MiXCR, one row per CDR3 protein. This table has about 89,000 distinct CDR3 sequences, around 28% appearing once. Sequences were obtained from axillary lymph node tissue. The V and J genes are TRBV7-3 and TRBJ1-1; D gene uncertain. This receptor was identified in a female donor with breast cancer. Some clones in this sample may be carry-over from other donors' samples. This CDR3 is CASSLQSNTEAFF. The CDR3 coding sequence is TGTGCCAGCAGCTTACAATCGAACACTGAAGCTTTCTTT.